The 30 T cell receptor beta chains below were found in one sample sequenced in a study of T-cell memory formation after mild COVID-19. In TCRdb, the 5' RACE reads were re-called with MiXCR into one record per CDR3 protein. The sample holds about 340,000 distinct CDR3 sequences, about 16% seen once. The sequenced sample consisted of PBMCs or a T cell subset sorted from them (not recorded which). These receptors all stem from a man between 18 and 29 years old who had mild COVID-19 (a few samples of this study predate the infection). Cell type and time point are not known.

In this sample, this clonotype turned up a few times. V and J are TRBV29-1 and TRBJ2-3, with TRBD2 identical over 7 bases. This CDR3 has 14 amino acids. J gave up 2 bases and V 6 bases, and 8 bases lay outside the gene matches. Germline-derived CDR1 and CDR2 are SQVTM and ANQGSEA. The CDR3 DNA follows: TGCAGCGTCCGAAGCGGGGCCAACACAGATACGCAGTATTTT. Its protein product is CSVRSGANTDTQYF.

The chain couples TRBV4-2 to TRBJ1-3; 7 bases agree with TRBD1. Germline trimming cut 4 bases from V and 4 bases from J; bases unmatched to any gene: 7. CDR3 size: 15 residues. From germline, CDR1 is LGHNA and CDR2 YNFKEQ. The CDR3 sequence is CASSPTGVEGNTIYF. DNA for the CDR3: TGTGCCAGCAGCCCCACAGGGGTGGAAGGAAACACCATATATTTT.

This clonotype was counted only a few times. The J gene is TRBJ2-3, the V gene TRBV12-3 or TRBV12-4; D is perhaps TRBD1 (5 bases). This CDR3 is 13 amino acids long. The V gene lost 5 bases and the J gene lost 1 base, with 7 bases spanning the gap. Here the CDR3 reads CASSAQGTDTQYF. CDR3 coding DNA: TGTGCCAGCAGTGCACAGGGCACAGATACGCAGTATTTT.

This clonotype was seen more than once but under ten times. The chain couples TRBV4-2 to TRBJ2-3; 8 bases line up with TRBD2. The germline CDR1 and CDR2 sequences are LGHNA and YNFKEQ. This CDR3 has 16 residues. J lost 3 bases, V lost 1 base, and 6 bases had no gene match. The CDR3 coding sequence is TGTGCCAGCAGCCAAGGGTGGCGGGGGGAAACAGATACGCAGTATTTT. As protein: CASSQGWRGETDTQYF.

The genes are TRBV7-8 and TRBJ1-5, with TRBD1 as a possible D gene (6 bases). There are 15 residues in the CDR3. Germline CDR1 reads SGHVS; CDR2 reads FQNEAQ. The V end lost 1 base, the J end lost 4 bases, and 11 bases lay between the germline ends. CDR3 protein: CASSLVYTGNQPQHF. DNA of the CDR3: TGTGCCAGCAGCTTAGTTTACACAGGGAATCAGCCCCAGCATTTT.

Turning to this clonotype: The junction does not match germline at one end; this may be a read error. The chain employs TRBV3-1 and TRBJ2-5; D might be TRBD2 (6 bases). The germline V gene has CDR1 LGHDT and CDR2 YNNKEL (reference sequence). The CDR3 contains 14 residues. The CDR3: CASTGTPHQETQYF. DNA for the CDR3: TGTGCCAGTACTGGGACTCCCCACCAGGAGACCCAGTACTTC.

The chain is built from TRBV20-1 and TRBJ1-1; no clear D gene. Germline V lookup: CDR1 DFQATT, CDR2 SNEGSKA (reference sequence). V lost 5 bases to trimming and J lost 0 bases, with 10 bases between them. This CDR3 has 13 residues. CDR3 protein: CSAFGPMNTEAFF. The CDR3 DNA is TGCAGTGCTTTCGGCCCCATGAACACTGAAGCTTTCTTT.

This chain connects TRBV9 to TRBJ2-3; no definite D call. This CDR3 spans 16 amino acids. The V end lost 0 bases, the J end lost 2 bases, and 13 bases lay between the germline ends. CDR1 is SGDLS, CDR2 YYNGEE, per germline. CDR3 sequence (DNA): TGTGCCAGCAGCGTAGCTCCAACCATGAACACAGATACGCAGTATTTT. Protein product: CASSVAPTMNTDTQYF.

This clonotype was seen a few times. The chain combines TRBV28 with TRBJ2-3; D is perhaps TRBD1 or TRBD2 (5 bases each). The germline CDR1 and CDR2 sequences are MDHEN and SYDVKM. Deletions cut 4 bases from V and 2 bases from J, with 10 bases between. The CDR3 consists of 14 residues. The CDR3 DNA sequence: TGTGCCAGCAGTTGGGGGAGATTCACAGATACGCAGTATTTT. Its protein product is CASSWGRFTDTQYF.

This clonotype was seen a handful of times. V usage is TRBV5-1 and J usage is TRBJ2-7, with D unresolved. The V end was cut by 5 bases, the J end by 0 bases, with 15 bases between. Germline CDR1 reads SGHRS; CDR2 reads YFSETQ. This CDR3 region has 15 residues. The CDR3 here is CASRLARLHSYEQYV. For the CDR3, the DNA is TGCGCCAGCAGGCTCGCCAGGCTTCACTCCTACGAGCAGTACGTC.

The chain combines TRBV5-1 with TRBJ2-3; the D is unclear. Trimming left V 0 bases short and J 0 bases short, with 14 bases between. The germline V gene encodes CDR1 SGHRS and CDR2 YFSETQ. There are 17 residues in the CDR3. CDR3 sequence reads: CASSLVPPATSTDTQYF. CDR3 nucleotide sequence: TGCGCCAGCAGCTTGGTCCCACCAGCGACCAGCACAGATACGCAGTATTTT.

The DNA of the CDR3 is TGTGCCAGCAGTTACAGCCCTCTGAACACTGAAGCTTTCTTT. Translation gives CASSYSPLNTEAFF. V and J are TRBV6-5 and TRBJ1-1; D is unresolved. Germline CDR1 and CDR2: MNHEY and SVGAGI. The V and J ends lost 2 bases and 0 bases respectively, with 7 bases between them. The CDR3 loop spans 14 amino acids.

This sequence joins TRBV5-1 and TRBJ2-3, with TRBD1 identical over 9 bases. CDR3 size: 15 residues. J was trimmed by 0 bases and V by 3 bases; bases with no gene match: 2. Germline loops: CDR1 SGHRS, CDR2 YFSETQ. In DNA, the CDR3 is TGCGCCAGCAGCTGGGGACAGGGAAGCACAGATACGCAGTATTTT. It specifies CASSWGQGSTDTQYF.

V usage is TRBV7-9 and J usage is TRBJ1-1; D ambiguous. Looked up from germline, CDR1 is SEHNR and CDR2 is FQNEAQ (reference sequence). The CDR3 totals 13 residues. Trimming shortened V by 4 bases and J by 1 base, and 7 bases separated the two germline ends. CDR3 protein: CASSSSQNTEAFF. As DNA, the CDR3 is TGTGCCAGCAGCTCATCACAGAACACTGAAGCTTTCTTT. The whole variable domain, filled in from reference TRBV7-9 and TRBJ1-1, reads DTGVSQNPRHKITKRGQNVTFRCDPISEHNRLYWYRQTLGQGPEFLTYFQNEAQLEKSRLLSDRFSAERPKGSFSTLEIQRTEQGDSAMYLCASSSSQNTEAFFGQGTRLTVV.

DNA for the CDR3: TGCGCCAGCAGCCAAGTAAGAGGGTTTGGCGAGCAGTACTTC. Amino acid sequence: CASSQVRGFGEQYF. The rearrangement uses TRBV4-3 and TRBJ2-7, with D maybe TRBD2 (5 bases). CDR1 is LGHNA, CDR2 YSLEER, per germline. V gave up 1 base and J gave up 6 bases, with 13 bases separating them. This CDR3 comprises 14 residues.

This clonotype has a single count. The chain joins TRBV6-5 to TRBJ2-1, with D perhaps matching TRBD2 (5 bases). The CDR3 extends over 17 amino acids. V was pared by 5 bases and J by 9 bases, with 26 bases between. Germline V CDR1 and CDR2: MNHEY, SVGAGI. Here the CDR3 reads CASSLQRSGRARGEQFF. CDR3 sequence (DNA): TGTGCCAGCAGTCTGCAACGCTCTGGACGGGCACGGGGTGAGCAGTTCTTC.

The chain employs TRBV6-6 and TRBJ2-5; TRBD1 agrees at 11 bases. The CDR3 covers 14 residues. The V segment lost 6 bases and the J segment 6 bases; nucleotides outside the gene matches: 6. Per germline, CDR1 MNHNY and CDR2 SVGAGI (reference sequence). The CDR3 is CASREGQGAKTQYF. CDR3 nucleotides: TGTGCCAGCAGGGAAGGACAGGGGGCCAAGACCCAGTACTTC.

The V gene is TRBV7-2, the J gene TRBJ2-5; 9 bases fit TRBD2. The germline CDR1 and CDR2 sequences are SGHTA and FQGNSA. This CDR3 is 14 amino acids long. V was pared by 6 bases and J by 7 bases, with 9 bases of the junction left unmatched. CDR3 DNA sequence: TGTGCCAGCAGTCCGGATACAGCGGGGGGGACCCAGTACTTC. Translating gives CASSPDTAGGTQYF.

This clonotype came up a few times. This chain joins TRBV5-1 and TRBJ1-6; D might be TRBD1 (5 bases). Looked up from germline, CDR1 is SGHRS and CDR2 is YFSETQ. V was cut by 4 bases and J by 7 bases, with 21 bases left in between. There are 17 residues in the CDR3. In DNA, the CDR3 is TGCGCCAGCAGCCCCAGCCCCGCCGGGACGGGGAATTCACCCCTCCACTTT. As protein: CASSPSPAGTGNSPLHF.

This clonotype has just a few counts. The rearrangement uses TRBV4-3 and TRBJ1-4; no clear D. This CDR3 contains 15 residues. In germline, CDR1 is LGHNA, CDR2 YSLEER. V lost 0 bases to trimming and J lost 8 bases, with 13 bases between them. CDR3 sequence: CASSQEAEGWEKLFF. In nucleotides, the CDR3 is TGCGCCAGCAGCCAAGAAGCGGAGGGATGGGAAAAACTGTTTTTT.

The table lists this clonotype with a few counts. This chain connects TRBV6-2 or TRBV6-3 to TRBJ2-7; a weak D match, TRBD2 (5 bases). This CDR3 spans 14 amino acids. V shed 6 bases and J shed 7 bases, with 19 bases lying between them. Germline V gene lookup returns CDR1 MNHEY and CDR2 SVGEGT. The CDR3 bases are TGTGCCAGCAGCCTTTCGGACTTAGCGCGGGAGCAGTACTTC. Protein product: CASSLSDLAREQYF.

This clonotype was observed a few times. The V call is TRBV6-5, the J call TRBJ2-3; D perhaps matches TRBD2 (5 bases). Trimming took 2 bases from V and 6 from J, leaving 12 bases between them. The CDR3 runs 14 residues. Germline V gene lookup returns CDR1 MNHEY and CDR2 SVGAGI. CDR3 sequence reads: CASSYLTERDTQYF. The CDR3, as DNA: TGTGCCAGCAGTTACCTCACAGAGCGGGATACGCAGTATTTT.

This rearrangement joins TRBV6-5 to TRBJ1-2; tentatively, D is TRBD1 (5 bases). The ends were cut back, 0 bases at V and 5 bases at J, with 13 bases in the middle. CDR1 MNHEY and CDR2 SVGAGI come from the germline V gene. The CDR3 runs 15 residues. The DNA of the CDR3 is TGTGCCAGCAGTTACTCGGGGGAAAGTCCTTATGGCTACACCTTC. As protein: CASSYSGESPYGYTF.

This clonotype was counted only a few times. The rearrangement links TRBV27 to TRBJ1-1; 7 bases match TRBD1. The CDR3 length is 15 residues. V dropped 1 base and J dropped 8; count of bases not matched to a gene: 10. From germline, CDR1 is MNHEY and CDR2 SMNVEV (reference sequence). The chain's CDR3 is CASSLFRPEGAEAFF. The CDR3 coding sequence is TGTGCCAGCAGTTTATTCAGGCCTGAGGGGGCGGAAGCTTTCTTT.

This clonotype was counted between two and nine times. V is TRBV7-6 and J is TRBJ1-6; D is ambiguous. Germline V gives CDR1 SGHVS, CDR2 FNYEAQ. This CDR3 has 14 amino acids. V lost 3 bases and J lost 0, with 3 bases in between. In DNA, the CDR3 is TGTGCCAGCAGCTTCGACTCCTATAATTCACCCCTCCACTTT. Amino acids: CASSFDSYNSPLHF.

This clonotype was seen more than once but under ten times. The chain couples TRBV20-1 to TRBJ2-7, with D possibly called TRBD1 or TRBD2 (5 bases each). The V end lost 0 bases, the J end lost 2 bases, and 14 bases lay between the germline ends. There are 15 residues in the CDR3. CDR1 is DFQATT and CDR2 is SNEGSKA in the germline V gene (reference sequence). The DNA of the CDR3 is TGCAGTGCTAGAGACGCCGGGACGCCGGCCTACGAGCAGTACTTC. This gives the protein CSARDAGTPAYEQYF.

The rearrangement links TRBV3-1 to TRBJ2-4, with D hard to call. Per the germline V gene, CDR1 is LGHDT and CDR2 is YNNKEL (reference sequence). V was cut by 0 bases and J by 0 bases, with 6 bases left in between. The CDR3 covers 15 residues. CDR3 protein: CASSQDRKAKNIQYF. The DNA of the CDR3 is TGTGCCAGCAGCCAAGATCGGAAAGCCAAAAACATTCAGTACTTC.

This clonotype was observed a handful of times. The chain links TRBV4-3 to TRBJ2-4; 11 nucleotides align to TRBD2. The CDR3 runs 19 residues. Germline V gene sequence: CDR1 LGHNA, CDR2 YSLEER. V was pared by 4 bases and J by 0 bases, with 11 bases of the junction left unmatched. The CDR3 sequence is CASSPLWVAGGLAKNIQYF. CDR3 nucleotides: TGCGCCAGCAGCCCCCTATGGGTAGCGGGGGGGCTAGCCAAAAACATTCAGTACTTC.

The chain employs TRBV28 and TRBJ1-3; the D is unclear. CDR1 is MDHEN and CDR2 is SYDVKM in the germline V gene. The V gene lost 1 base and the J gene lost 3 bases, with 1 base spanning the gap. This CDR3 comprises 12 residues. The CDR3 bases are TGTGCCAGCAGTTTATTTGGAAACACCATATATTTT. It yields the protein CASSLFGNTIYF.

The chain links TRBV28 to TRBJ2-7, with D possibly TRBD2 on 5 matching bases. The germline V gene has CDR1 MDHEN and CDR2 SYDVKM. This CDR3 spans 14 amino acids. V was pared by 3 bases and J by 5 bases, with 14 bases between. The DNA for the CDR3 is TGTGCCAGCAGTTTCGGGCCGCGGGTCCACGAGCAGTACGTC. This translates into CASSFGPRVHEQYV.